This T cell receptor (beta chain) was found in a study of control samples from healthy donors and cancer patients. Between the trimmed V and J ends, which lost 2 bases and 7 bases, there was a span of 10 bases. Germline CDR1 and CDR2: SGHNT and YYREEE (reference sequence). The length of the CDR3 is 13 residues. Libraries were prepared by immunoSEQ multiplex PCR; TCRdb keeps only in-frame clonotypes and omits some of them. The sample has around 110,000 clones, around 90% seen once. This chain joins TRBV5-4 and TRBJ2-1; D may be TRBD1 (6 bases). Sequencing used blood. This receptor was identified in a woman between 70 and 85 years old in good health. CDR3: CASSLDTGNEQFF. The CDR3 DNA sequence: TGTGCCAGCAGCTTAGATACAGGGAATGAGCAGTTCTTC.